What follows is one T cell receptor beta chain and its context. Trimming stripped 4 bases from V and 0 bases from J, with 9 bases between. Germline V gives CDR1 SGHRS, CDR2 YFSETQ. The CDR3 is made up of 14 amino acids. This entry belongs to a study of blood T cell repertoires in COVID-19. Across the study: Both acute and convalescent COVID-19 samples were obtained from the United States, Italy and Spain. From T cells, B-cell-depleted T cells, or PBMCs came the material, which was cDNA or gDNA.

In the original workflow: Estimation of nucleated cell counts relied on the amplification of reference gene primers. TCRdb keeps only in-frame clones here, not all; method: immunoSEQ multiplex PCR. The V and J calls and clone size come from that table; D and trimming were worked out from the DNA. The sample includes roughly 72,000 clones, over 75% of them seen just once. V and J are TRBV5-1 and TRBJ2-3, with TRBD2 as a possible D gene (6 bases). The sample taken for sequencing was peripheral blood. The clonotype was recovered from a human donor in a cohort sampled during active COVID-19. CDR3 in DNA: TGCGCCAGCAGCCCAGGGACTAGCACAGATACGCAGTATTTT. Its protein product is CASSPGTSTDTQYF. Using reference TRBV5-1 and TRBJ2-3 for the parts outside the CDR3, the full variable domain is KAGVTQTPRYLIKTRGQQVTLSCSPISGHRSVSWYQQTPGQGLQFLFEYFSETQRNKGNFPGRFSGRQFSNSRSEMNVSTLELGDSALYLCASSPGTSTDTQYFGPGTRLTVL.